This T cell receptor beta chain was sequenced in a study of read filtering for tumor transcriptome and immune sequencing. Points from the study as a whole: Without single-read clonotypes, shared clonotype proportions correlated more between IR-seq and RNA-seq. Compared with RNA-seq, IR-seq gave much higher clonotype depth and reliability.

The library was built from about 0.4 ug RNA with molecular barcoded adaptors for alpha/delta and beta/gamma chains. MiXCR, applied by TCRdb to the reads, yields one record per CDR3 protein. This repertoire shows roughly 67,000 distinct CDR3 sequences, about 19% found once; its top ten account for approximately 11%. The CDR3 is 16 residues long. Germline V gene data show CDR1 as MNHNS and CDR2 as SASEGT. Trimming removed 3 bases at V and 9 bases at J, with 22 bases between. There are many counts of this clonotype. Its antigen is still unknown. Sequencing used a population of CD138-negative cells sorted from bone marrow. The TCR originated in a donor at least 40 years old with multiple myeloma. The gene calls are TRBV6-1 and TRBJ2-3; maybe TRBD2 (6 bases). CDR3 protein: CASSERRLHGGETQYF. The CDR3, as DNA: TGTGCCAGCAGTGAGAGGCGGCTTCACGGAGGGGAGACGCAGTATTTT.